This TCR beta chain was documented in a study of CD8 T cells in Susac syndrome. Sequencing of TCR beta was performed on blood CD8+ T cells and on blood CD4+ T cells. Healthy donors served as the controls. They were matched for age and sex. RNA was extracted with the RNeasy kit, and a quantity of 0.5 to 1 ug was reverse transcribed using random hexamers. Across 54 Vbeta and 13 Jbeta, immunoSEQ multiplex PCR amplified TCR beta CDR3. TCRdb ran MiXCR on the immunoSEQ multiplex PCR reads and lists one entry per CDR3 protein. The profile covers some 47,000 distinct CDR3 sequences, with approximately 92% appearing a single time and roughly 0.4% taken by the ten largest. CDR3 size: 16 residues. CDR1 is SGHAT, CDR2 FQNNGV, per germline. V trimming: 2 bases; J trimming: 8 bases; junction bases outside the gene matches: 9.

Sequencing was performed on CD8+ T cells from PBMCs. This clonotype was sampled from a human donor in good health. The chain combines TRBV11-2 with TRBJ2-1; 10 bases line up with TRBD2. The CDR3 reads CASSLLGPSGSDEQFF. The CDR3 bases are TGTGCCAGCAGCTTACTTGGACCTAGCGGGAGCGATGAGCAGTTCTTC. The whole variable domain, remainder taken from reference TRBV11-2 and TRBJ2-1, is EAGVAQSPRYKIIEKRQSVAFWCNPISGHATLYWYQQILGQGPKLLIQFQNNGVVDDSQLPKDRFSAERLKGVDSTLKIQPAKLEDSAVYLCASSLLGPSGSDEQFFGPGTRLTVL.